The rows below give T cell receptor beta chains drawn from one sample of a study of cytomegalovirus exposure and HLA in healthy donors. Repertoires were generated with immunoSEQ multiplex PCR, while TCRdb's copy carries only in-frame clones and drops some. The sample has about 97,000 clones, around 9.6% seen once; the top ten hold just over 5%. Specimen: PBMCs. The receptor set was obtained from a man aged 45-65 years in good health and CMV-seropositive. Both conserved end residues are part of each CDR3. The order of the fields is clone size, J gene, D gene, CDR3 length, V gene, CDR3 protein, CDR3 DNA. A D gene is named only where the DNA matches it firmly. Clone sizes are given selectively: once, few, many, or a class where the clone is expanded.

few TRBJ1-5 NA 11 TRBV6-1 CASSSNQPQHF TGCGCCAGCAGTTCAAATCAGCCCCAGCATTTT
few TRBJ1-6 NA 14 TRBV14 CASSQHRYNSPLHF TGTGCCAGCAGCCAGCACCGGTATAATTCACCCCTCCACTTT
NA TRBJ2-7 NA 14 TRBV7-8 CASSAKIDSYEQYF TGTGCCAGCAGCGCAAAAATCGACAGCTACGAGCAGTACTTC
NA TRBJ1-1 NA 14 TRBV5-1 CASSVGQPNTEAFF TGCGCCAGCAGCGTAGGACAGCCGAACACTGAAGCTTTCTTT
NA TRBJ2-5 NA 14 TRBV7-9 CASSPGPGEETQYF TGTGCCAGCAGCCCGGGTCCAGGGGAAGAGACCCAGTACTTC
NA TRBJ2-7 NA 14 TRBV28 CASSSHDSPYEQYF TGTGCCAGCAGTTCCCACGACTCCCCCTACGAGCAGTACTTC
NA TRBJ2-3 TRBD2 15 TRBV4-1 CASSQGGRSADTQYF TGCGCCAGCAGCCAAGGCGGGAGGTCTGCAGATACGCAGTATTTT
few TRBJ1-5 NA 12 TRBV28 CASSLWSQPQHF TGTGCCAGCAGTTTATGGAGTCAGCCCCAGCATTTT
NA TRBJ2-7 TRBD1 18 TRBV11-1 CASSLGYNRGKNSYEQYF TGTGCCAGCAGCTTAGGATATAACAGGGGGAAGAACTCCTACGAGCAGTACTTC
NA TRBJ1-3 NA 16 TRBV13 CASSRDISPSGNTIYF TGTGCCAGCAGCCGGGACATTAGCCCCTCTGGAAACACCATATATTTT
few TRBJ1-3 NA 15 TRBV6-5 CASHNPGGTGNTIYF TGTGCCAGCCATAACCCGGGGGGGACTGGAAACACCATATATTTT
NA TRBJ1-5 NA 16 TRBV6-5 CASSYSCDGSNQPQHF TGTGCCAGCAGTTACTCGTGCGACGGGAGCAATCAGCCCCAGCATTTT
NA TRBJ2-7 TRBD2 14 TRBV10-3 CATGKGTSSYEQYF TGTGCCACCGGAAAAGGGACTAGTTCCTACGAGCAGTACTTC
few TRBJ2-1 NA 13 TRBV7-2 CASSINMGAEQFF TGTGCCAGCAGTATAAATATGGGGGCTGAGCAGTTCTTC
NA TRBJ2-2 TRBD1 15 TRBV5-1 CASSLTGGNTGELFF TGCGCCAGCAGCTTGACAGGGGGGAACACCGGGGAGCTGTTTTTT
NA TRBJ2-7 NA 14 TRBV14 CASSKTITSYEQYF TGTGCCAGCAGCAAGACTATCACCTCCTACGAGCAGTACTTC
few TRBJ1-6 NA 15 TRBV2 CASSELPGFNSPLHF TGTGCCAGCAGTGAACTTCCAGGGTTCAATTCACCCCTCCACTTT
NA TRBJ2-3 TRBD2 14 TRBV27 CASSGLAGADTQYF TGTGCCAGCAGCGGACTAGCGGGAGCAGATACGCAGTATTTT
NA TRBJ2-7 TRBD2 15 TRBV28 CASSPPLAGYYEQYF TGTGCCAGCAGTCCTCCACTAGCGGGATACTACGAGCAGTACTTC
NA TRBJ2-1 TRBD2 16 TRBV18 CASSPWTSGSRGEQFF TGTGCCAGCTCACCTTGGACTAGCGGGAGTCGGGGTGAGCAGTTCTTC
few TRBJ2-7 TRBD2 17 TRBV7-9 CASSHGTSGRFSYEQYF TGTGCCAGCAGCCACGGGACTAGCGGGAGGTTTTCCTACGAGCAGTACTTC
NA TRBJ2-2 TRBD2 18 TRBV5-4 CASSFGLAGGLRTGELFF TGTGCCAGCAGCTTTGGACTAGCGGGAGGCCTGAGGACCGGGGAGCTGTTTTTT
few TRBJ2-5 NA 14 TRBV5-1 CASSLDPGVETQYF TGCGCCAGCAGCTTGGACCCGGGAGTTGAGACCCAGTACTTC
few TRBJ2-1 NA 16 TRBV28 CASTYPGGFSYNEQFF TGTGCCAGCACCTACCCAGGGGGGTTCTCCTACAATGAGCAGTTCTTC
few TRBJ2-7 TRBD1 15 TRBV6-1 CASTYSGTGAYEQYF TGTGCCAGCACCTACTCGGGGACAGGGGCCTACGAGCAGTACTTC
NA TRBJ1-2 TRBD1 16 TRBV5-1 CASSRDGQQGAHGYTF TGCGCCAGCAGCAGGGACGGACAACAGGGGGCTCATGGCTACACCTTC
NA TRBJ2-3 NA 14 TRBV4-3 CASSEAGPTDTQYF TGCGCCAGCAGCGAGGCGGGCCCCACAGATACGCAGTATTTT
few TRBJ2-1 TRBD2 14 TRBV6-5 CASALRLAGNEQFF TGTGCCAGCGCCCTTCGTCTAGCGGGAAATGAGCAGTTCTTC
few TRBJ2-7 TRBD1 12 TRBV6-5 CASSGQVGEQYF TGTGCCAGCAGTGGACAGGTGGGCGAGCAGTACTTC
few TRBJ2-7 TRBD2 15 TRBV28 CASNPNGGSSYEQYF TGTGCCAGCAACCCGAACGGCGGGAGCTCCTACGAGCAGTACTTC
NA TRBJ1-1 NA 13 TRBV30 CAWSVQQGTEAFF TGTGCCTGGAGTGTACAACAGGGAACTGAAGCTTTCTTT
NA TRBJ2-7 TRBD2 17 TRBV5-1 CASSLSLAGANTYEQYF TGCGCCAGCAGCTTGTCTCTAGCGGGGGCCAACACCTACGAGCAGTACTTC
few TRBJ1-5 NA 15 TRBV2 CASSDRGDSNQPQHF TGTGCCAGCAGTGACAGGGGCGATAGCAATCAGCCCCAGCATTTT
NA TRBJ1-6 TRBD1 14 TRBV19 CASTPRDRSSLLHF TGTGCCAGTACACCTCGGGACAGGAGCTCACTCCTCCACTTT
NA TRBJ2-3 TRBD1 18 TRBV2 CASSRGQGELAGTDTQYF TGTGCCAGCAGTAGGGGACAGGGGGAGCTAGCAGGCACAGATACGCAGTATTTT
few TRBJ2-1 TRBD2 15 TRBV11-1 CASTLGLAGDNEQFF TGTGCCAGCACCCTGGGACTAGCGGGAGACAATGAGCAGTTCTTC
NA TRBJ2-2 TRBD2 13 TRBV10-2 CASSEVAGGELFF TGCGCCAGCAGTGAAGTAGCGGGTGGGGAGCTGTTTTTT
NA TRBJ2-7 TRBD1 14 TRBV5-1 CASSPGQGSYEQYF TGCGCCAGCAGCCCCGGACAGGGTTCCTACGAGCAGTACTTC
NA TRBJ2-5 NA 15 TRBV4-2 CASSRDRAGGKTQYF TGTGCCAGCAGCCGGGACAGGGCGGGAGGAAAGACCCAGTACTTC
NA TRBJ2-1 NA 13 TRBV5-1 CASSLGVVNEQFF TGCGCCAGCAGCTTGGGAGTCGTAAATGAGCAGTTCTTC
few TRBJ2-5 NA 16 TRBV29-1 CSVGLQASALKETQYF TGCAGCGTTGGGTTACAGGCCTCTGCTCTAAAAGAGACCCAGTACTTC
NA TRBJ2-2 TRBD2 15 TRBV7-2 CASSSVAGGAGELFF TGTGCCAGCAGCTCTGTAGCGGGAGGGGCCGGGGAGCTGTTTTTT
NA TRBJ2-7 TRBD1 15 TRBV7-2 CASSLALQGADEQYF TGTGCCAGCAGCTTAGCTTTACAGGGGGCCGACGAGCAGTACTTC
NA TRBJ1-6 NA 14 TRBV6-4 CAGLGGSDDSPLHF TGTGCCGGCCTCGGAGGGTCTGACGATTCACCCCTCCACTTT
NA TRBJ1-5 TRBD1 14 TRBV9 CASSPTDREQPQHF TGTGCCAGCAGCCCTACGGACAGGGAGCAGCCCCAGCATTTT
few TRBJ2-3 TRBD1 15 TRBV5-6 CASSYRGLSTDTQYF TGTGCCAGCAGTTACAGGGGGCTAAGCACAGATACGCAGTATTTT
few TRBJ1-2 NA 14 TRBV30 CAWSTRTVAGGYTF TGTGCCTGGAGTACCCGGACAGTAGCGGGTGGCTACACCTTC
NA TRBJ1-1 TRBD1 11 TRBV19 CASTDRVAAFF TGTGCCAGTACCGACAGGGTAGCAGCTTTCTTT
few TRBJ1-3 NA 13 TRBV28 CASNTVSGNTIYF TGTGCCAGCAATACGGTCTCTGGAAACACCATATATTTT
NA TRBJ2-1 TRBD2 17 TRBV5-4 CASSWPGGTSGVNEQFF TGTGCCAGCAGCTGGCCTGGCGGGACTAGCGGGGTTAATGAGCAGTTCTTC
few TRBJ2-2 NA 14 TRBV2 CASRGSGYTGELFF TGTGCCAGCAGGGGTAGCGGTTACACCGGGGAGCTGTTTTTT
few TRBJ1-1 NA 14 TRBV28 CASSLGQGKTEAFF TGTGCCAGCAGTTTGGGGCAGGGGAAAACTGAAGCTTTCTTT
many TRBJ2-3 TRBD1 15 TRBV30 CAWRPGQGRTDTQYF TGTGCCTGGAGGCCGGGACAGGGACGAACAGATACGCAGTATTTT
few TRBJ2-7 TRBD2 12 TRBV28 CASSLTSSEQYF TGTGCCAGCAGTCTGACTAGCTCCGAGCAGTACTTC